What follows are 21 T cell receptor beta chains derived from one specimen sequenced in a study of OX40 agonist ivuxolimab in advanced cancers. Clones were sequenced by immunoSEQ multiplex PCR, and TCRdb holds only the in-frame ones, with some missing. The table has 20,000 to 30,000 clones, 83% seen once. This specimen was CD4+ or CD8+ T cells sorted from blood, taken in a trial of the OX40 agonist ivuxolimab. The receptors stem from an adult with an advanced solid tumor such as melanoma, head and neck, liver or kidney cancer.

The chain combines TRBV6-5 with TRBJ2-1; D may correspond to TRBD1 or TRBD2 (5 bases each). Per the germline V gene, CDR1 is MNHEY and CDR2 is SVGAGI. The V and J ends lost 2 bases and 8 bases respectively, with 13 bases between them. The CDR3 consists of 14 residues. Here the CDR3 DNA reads TGTGCCAGCAGTTACGGGACCCCGTTGGATGAGCAGTTCTTC. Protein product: CASSYGTPLDEQFF.

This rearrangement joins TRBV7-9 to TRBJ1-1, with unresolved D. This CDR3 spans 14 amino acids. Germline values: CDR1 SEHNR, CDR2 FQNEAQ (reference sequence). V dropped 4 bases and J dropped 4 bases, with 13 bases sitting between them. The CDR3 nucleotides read TGTGCCAGCAGCTACCCCAGTGGATTCACTGAAGCTTTCTTT. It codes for CASSYPSGFTEAFF.

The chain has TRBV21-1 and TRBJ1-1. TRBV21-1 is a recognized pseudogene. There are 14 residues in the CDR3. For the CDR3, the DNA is TGTGCCAGCAGCAAAGTTGGGAGGAACACTGAAGCTTTCTTT. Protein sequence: CASSKVGRNTEAFF.

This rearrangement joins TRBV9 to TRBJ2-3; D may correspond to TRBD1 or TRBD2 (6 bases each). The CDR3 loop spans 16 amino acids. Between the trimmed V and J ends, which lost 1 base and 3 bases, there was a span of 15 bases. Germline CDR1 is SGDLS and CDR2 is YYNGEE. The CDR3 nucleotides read TGTGCCAGCAGCGTACAACACGGGGGCCGGACAGATACGCAGTATTTT. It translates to CASSVQHGGRTDTQYF.

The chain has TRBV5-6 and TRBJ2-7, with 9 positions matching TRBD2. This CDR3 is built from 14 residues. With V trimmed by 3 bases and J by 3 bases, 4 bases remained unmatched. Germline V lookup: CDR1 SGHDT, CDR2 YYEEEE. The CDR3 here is CASSSGTSFYEQYF. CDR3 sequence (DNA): TGTGCCAGCAGCTCGGGGACTAGCTTCTACGAGCAGTACTTC.

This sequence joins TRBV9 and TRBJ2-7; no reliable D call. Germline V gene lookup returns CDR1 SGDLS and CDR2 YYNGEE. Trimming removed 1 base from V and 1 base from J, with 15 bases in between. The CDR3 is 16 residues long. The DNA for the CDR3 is TGTGCCAGCAGCGTATTTTGTCGGTGGCAATCCTACGAGCAGTACTTC. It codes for CASSVFCRWQSYEQYF.

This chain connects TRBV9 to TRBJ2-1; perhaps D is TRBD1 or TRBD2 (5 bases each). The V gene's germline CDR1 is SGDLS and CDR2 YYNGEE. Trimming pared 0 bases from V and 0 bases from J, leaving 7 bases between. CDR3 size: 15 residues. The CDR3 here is CASSVGGASYNEQFF. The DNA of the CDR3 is TGTGCCAGCAGCGTAGGAGGGGCCTCCTACAATGAGCAGTTCTTC.

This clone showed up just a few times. The CDR3 coding sequence is TGTGCCAGCTCACCACGGAGGGGGACATCGAACACTGAAGCTTTCTTT. Translated, it gives CASSPRRGTSNTEAFF. The rearrangement uses TRBV18 and TRBJ1-1; tentative D call: TRBD1 (6 bases). Trimming left V 1 base short and J 1 base short, with 13 bases between. Germline CDR1 is KGHSH and CDR2 is LQKENI. This CDR3 is 16 amino acids long.

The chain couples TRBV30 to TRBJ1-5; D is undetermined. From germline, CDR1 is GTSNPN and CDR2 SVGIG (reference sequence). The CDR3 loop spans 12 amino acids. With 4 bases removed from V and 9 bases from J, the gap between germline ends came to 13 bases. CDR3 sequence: CAWNQVEGPQHF. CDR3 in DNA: TGTGCCTGGAATCAGGTCGAGGGGCCCCAGCATTTT.

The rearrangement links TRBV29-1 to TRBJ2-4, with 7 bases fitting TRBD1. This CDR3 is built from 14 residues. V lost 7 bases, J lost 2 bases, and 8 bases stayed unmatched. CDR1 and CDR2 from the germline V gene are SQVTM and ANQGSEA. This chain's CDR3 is CSARRDSPKNIQYF. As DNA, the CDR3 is TGCAGCGCTAGACGGGACAGTCCCAAAAACATTCAGTACTTC.

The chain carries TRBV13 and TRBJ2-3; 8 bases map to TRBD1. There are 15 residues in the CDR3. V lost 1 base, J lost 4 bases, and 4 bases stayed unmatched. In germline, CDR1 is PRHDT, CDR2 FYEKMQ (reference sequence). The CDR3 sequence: CASSLAGTGPDTQYF. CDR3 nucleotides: TGTGCCAGCAGCTTAGCCGGGACAGGTCCAGATACGCAGTATTTT.

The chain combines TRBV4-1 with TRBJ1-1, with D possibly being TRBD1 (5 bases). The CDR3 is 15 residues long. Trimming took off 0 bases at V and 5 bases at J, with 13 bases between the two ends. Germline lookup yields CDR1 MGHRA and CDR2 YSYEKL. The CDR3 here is CASSQDGALETEAFF. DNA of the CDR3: TGCGCCAGCAGCCAAGATGGGGCGCTTGAGACTGAAGCTTTCTTT.

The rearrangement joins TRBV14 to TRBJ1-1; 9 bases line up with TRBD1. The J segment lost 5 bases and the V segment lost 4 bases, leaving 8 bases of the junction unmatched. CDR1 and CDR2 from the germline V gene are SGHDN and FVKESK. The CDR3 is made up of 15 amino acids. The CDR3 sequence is CASSRVQGAFTEAFF. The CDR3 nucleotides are TGTGCCAGCAGCCGCGTACAGGGGGCGTTTACTGAAGCTTTCTTT.

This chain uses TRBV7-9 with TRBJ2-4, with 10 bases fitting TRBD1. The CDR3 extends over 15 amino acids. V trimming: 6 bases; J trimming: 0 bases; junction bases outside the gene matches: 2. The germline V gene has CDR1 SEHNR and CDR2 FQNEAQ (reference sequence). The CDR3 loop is CASSRTGGAKNIQYF. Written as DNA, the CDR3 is TGTGCCAGCAGTAGGACAGGGGGAGCCAAAAACATTCAGTACTTC. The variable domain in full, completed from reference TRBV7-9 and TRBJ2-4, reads DTGVSQNPRHKITKRGQNVTFRCDPISEHNRLYWYRQTLGQGPEFLTYFQNEAQLEKSRLLSDRFSAERPKGSFSTLEIQRTEQGDSAMYLCASSRTGGAKNIQYFGAGTRLSVL.

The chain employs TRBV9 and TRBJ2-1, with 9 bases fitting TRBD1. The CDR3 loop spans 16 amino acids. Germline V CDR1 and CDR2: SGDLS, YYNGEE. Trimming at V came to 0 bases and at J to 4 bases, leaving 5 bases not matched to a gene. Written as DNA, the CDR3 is TGTGCCAGCAGCGTAGAGGGACAGGGCTCGTACAATGAGCAGTTCTTC. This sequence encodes CASSVEGQGSYNEQFF. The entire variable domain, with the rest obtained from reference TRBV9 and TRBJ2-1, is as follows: DSGVTQTPKHLITATGQRVTLRCSPRSGDLSVYWYQQSLDQGLQFLIQYYNGEERAKGNILERFSAQQFPDLHSELNLSSLELGDSALYFCASSVEGQGSYNEQFFGPGTRLTVL.

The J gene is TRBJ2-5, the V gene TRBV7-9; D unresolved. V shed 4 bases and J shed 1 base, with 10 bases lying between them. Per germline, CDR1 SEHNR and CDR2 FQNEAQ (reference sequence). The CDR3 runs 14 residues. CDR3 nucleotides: TGTGCCAGCAGCTCTTACATCATCCAAGAGACCCAGTACTTC. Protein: CASSSYIIQETQYF.

The chain's CDR3 is CASSQGPRTGLDNTGELFF. Written as DNA, the CDR3 is TGTGCCAGCAGCCAAGGCCCACGGACAGGGCTGGATAACACCGGGGAGCTGTTTTTT. V and J are TRBV4-2 and TRBJ2-2; 8 nucleotides align to TRBD1. From germline, CDR1 is LGHNA and CDR2 YNFKEQ. The J segment lost 2 bases and the V segment lost 1 base, leaving 12 bases of the junction unmatched. The CDR3 loop spans 19 amino acids.

The DNA for the CDR3 is TGTGCCACCAGCAGTGCAGGGGGCCTGAGAGAAAAACTGTTTTTT. Translation gives CATSSAGGLREKLFF. The chain carries TRBV15 and TRBJ1-4; 8 bases are a match to TRBD1. The junction had 8 bases not matched to a gene; V was cut back by 3 bases and J by 8 bases. The CDR3 is made up of 15 amino acids. From germline, CDR1 is LNHNV and CDR2 YYDKDF (reference sequence).

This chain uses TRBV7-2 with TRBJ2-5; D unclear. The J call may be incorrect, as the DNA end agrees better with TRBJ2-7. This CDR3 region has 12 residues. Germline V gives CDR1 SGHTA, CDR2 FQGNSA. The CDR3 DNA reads TGTGCCAGCAGCTTAGCGCCCGACGAGCAGTACTTC. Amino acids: CASSLAPDEQYF.

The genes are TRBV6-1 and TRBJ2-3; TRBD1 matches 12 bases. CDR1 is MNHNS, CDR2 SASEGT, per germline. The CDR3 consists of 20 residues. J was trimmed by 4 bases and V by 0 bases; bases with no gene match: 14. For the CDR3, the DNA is TGTGCCAGCAGTGAAGCGGCCTTTGTGGGACAGGGGGCAATCGCAGATACGCAGTATTTT. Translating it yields CASSEAAFVGQGAIADTQYF.

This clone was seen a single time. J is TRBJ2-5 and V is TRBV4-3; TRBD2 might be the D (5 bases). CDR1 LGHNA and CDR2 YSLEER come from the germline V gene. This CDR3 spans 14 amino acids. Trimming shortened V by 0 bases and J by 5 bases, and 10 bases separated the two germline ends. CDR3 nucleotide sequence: TGCGCCAGCAGCCAAGATTCGTCGGGGGAGACCCAGTACTTC. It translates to CASSQDSSGETQYF.